Listed below are T cell receptor beta chains from one sample, sequenced in a study of control samples from healthy donors and cancer patients. Profiling relied on immunoSEQ multiplex PCR, and the TCRdb table lists in-frame clones only, not all of them. The sample contains about 89,000 clones, around 85% of which appear only once. Sequencing input: blood. Source of these receptors: a woman between 35 and 50 years old in good health. Each CDR3 is given with its conserved first and last residue. The D gene is left open where the match is weak.

D gene	V gene	J gene	CDR3 length	CDR3 protein
.	TRBV10-2	TRBJ2-7	10	CASGSYEQYF
.	TRBV4-1	TRBJ1-2	15	CASSQGHDRNYGYTF
.	TRBV13	TRBJ1-2	13	CASSFRGNYGYTF
TRBD2	TRBV24-1	TRBJ2-1	16	CATSDLGAGGRREQFF
TRBD1	TRBV14	TRBJ1-2	12	CASSQPQGDRTF
.	TRBV23-1	TRBJ1-4	14	CASSRGGLNEKLFF
.	TRBV6-5	TRBJ1-5	13	CASSWGDNQPQHF
.	TRBV7-2	TRBJ1-4	17	CASSLEPAASTNEKLFF
.	TRBV7-2	TRBJ2-5	13	CASSLGHRETQYF
TRBD2	TRBV29-1	TRBJ2-3	14	CSVGGLATPDTQYF
TRBD2	TRBV14	TRBJ2-7	14	CASSQTGGSYEQYF
TRBD2	TRBV5-4	TRBJ2-3	15	CASRPGGTSTDTQYF
.	TRBV18	TRBJ1-2	14	CASSTGPPGYGYTF
TRBD1	TRBV5-1	TRBJ1-2	16	CASSLTGGYSNYGYTF
.	TRBV30	TRBJ1-1	15	CAWSNYGQRNTEAFF
TRBD1	TRBV18	TRBJ2-7	14	CASSTGGIGNEQYF
TRBD2	TRBV2	TRBJ2-3	16	CALSGLAGALTDTQYF
.	TRBV6-5	TRBJ1-1	12	CASGLSNTEAFF
.	TRBV30	TRBJ1-4	15	CAWSVQRQKNEKLFF
.	TRBV6-5	TRBJ1-5	13	CASSLRGGQPQHF
.	TRBV19	TRBJ1-2	14	CASSIGGGGYGYTF
.	TRBV9	TRBJ1-1	15	CASSVGRVKETEAFF
.	TRBV6-2/TRBV6-3	TRBJ2-1	13	CASSYSPLHEQFF
TRBD2	TRBV9	TRBJ2-3	17	CASSPRGVAWVTDTQYF
.	TRBV29-1	TRBJ2-3	8	CSADTQYF
.	TRBV4-1	TRBJ2-1	16	CASSQEGLPPYNEQFF